This T cell receptor beta chain is drawn from a study of blood T cell repertoires in COVID-19. Across the study: The United States, Italy and Spain provided the acute and convalescent COVID-19 samples. Sources were T cells, B-cell-depleted T cells, or PBMCs; the material itself was cDNA or gDNA.

Under the authors' procedure: The authors estimated nucleated cell counts from reference gene primer amplification. The table came from immunoSEQ multiplex PCR; TCRdb's copy has only in-frame clones and leaves some out. The DNA gave D and trimming, while V, J and clone size come from that table. The sample holds roughly 320,000 clones, approximately 85% seen once. Germline CDR1 reads LGHDT; CDR2 reads YNNKEL (reference sequence). The CDR3 runs 14 residues. Trimming took off 6 bases at V and 4 bases at J, with 16 bases between the two ends. This clonotype was sampled from a human donor in a cohort sampled during active COVID-19. The sequenced sample was peripheral blood. The chain has TRBV3-1 (or the pseudogene TRBV3-2) and TRBJ2-7; a weak D match, TRBD2 (6 bases). Here the CDR3 DNA reads TGTGCCAGCAGGTCCGGCTGGGGGGTTTACGAGCAGTACTTC. This translates into CASRSGWGVYEQYF.